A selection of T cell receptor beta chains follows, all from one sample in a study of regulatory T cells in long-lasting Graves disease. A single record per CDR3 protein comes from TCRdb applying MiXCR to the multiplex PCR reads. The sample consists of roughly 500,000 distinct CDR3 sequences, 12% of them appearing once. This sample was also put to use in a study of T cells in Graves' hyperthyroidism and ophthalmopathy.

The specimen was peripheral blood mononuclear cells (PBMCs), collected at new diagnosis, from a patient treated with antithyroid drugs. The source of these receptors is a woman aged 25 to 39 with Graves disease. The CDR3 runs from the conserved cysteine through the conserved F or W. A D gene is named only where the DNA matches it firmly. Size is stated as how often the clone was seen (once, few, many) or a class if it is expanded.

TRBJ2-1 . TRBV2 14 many TGTGCCAGCAGTGTAGTTATCTCCTACAATGAGCAGTTCTTC CASSVVISYNEQFF
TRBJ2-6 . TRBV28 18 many TGTGCCAGCAGTGGTATCAGTTGGGCAGTCTCTGGGGCCAACGTCCTGACTTTC CASSGISWAVSGANVLTF
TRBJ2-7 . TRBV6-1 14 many TGTGCCAGCAGTATAGGGGGAGGGTTGTACGAGCAGTACTTC CASSIGGGLYEQYF
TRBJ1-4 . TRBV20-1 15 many TGCAGTGCCCCAGCGGGGCGGAGAATAAATGAAAAACTGTTTTTT CSAPAGRRINEKLFF
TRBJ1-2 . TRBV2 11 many TGTGCCAGCAGAGCGGACTATGGCTACACCTTC CASRADYGYTF
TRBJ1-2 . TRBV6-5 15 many TGTGCCAGCAGTTACTCGAGTTCCGGGATCTATGGCTACACCTTC CASSYSSSGIYGYTF
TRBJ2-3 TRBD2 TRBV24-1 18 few TGTGCCACCAGTGGAGTCGGGGACTACAAAACTAGCACAGATACGCAGTATTTT CATSGVGDYKTSTDTQYF
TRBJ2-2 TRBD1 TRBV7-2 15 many TGTGCCAGCAGCTTAACAGGGGCCGTCACCGGGGAGCTGTTTTTT CASSLTGAVTGELFF
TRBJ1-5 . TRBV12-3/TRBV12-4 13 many TGTGCCAGCAGCACAGATAGCAATCAGCCCCAGCATTTT CASSTDSNQPQHF
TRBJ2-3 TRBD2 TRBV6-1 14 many TGTGCCATCAAGCGGGAGGGCCAAGCAGATACGCAGTATTTT CAIKREGQADTQYF